This passage covers 9 T cell receptor beta chains from one sample sequenced in a study of cytomegalovirus exposure and HLA in healthy donors. The assay was immunoSEQ multiplex PCR, and TCRdb's table has in-frame clones only and misses some. The data hold 100,000 to 150,000 clones, with roughly 90% observed a single time. Sequencing was carried out using PBMCs. Every receptor here comes from a young man in good health and CMV-seronegative.

This clone was seen just once. The genes are TRBV6-5 and TRBJ2-2, with D possibly being TRBD1 (6 bases). CDR3 length: 13 residues. Trimming stripped 5 bases from V and 6 bases from J, with 10 bases between. From germline, CDR1 is MNHEY and CDR2 SVGAGI. CDR3 region: CASSIWTAGELFF. The CDR3 DNA follows: TGTGCCAGCAGTATCTGGACAGCCGGGGAGCTGTTTTTT.

J is TRBJ1-6 and V is TRBV7-2, with D perhaps TRBD1 (5 bases). CDR3 length equals 15 residues. V lost 2 bases, J lost 3 bases, and 8 bases lay in between. Germline CDR1 is SGHTA and CDR2 is FQGNSA. The CDR3 here is CASSLRQHYNSPLHF. The CDR3 DNA is TGTGCCAGCAGCTTAAGACAGCACTATAATTCACCCCTCCACTTT.

The rearrangement joins TRBV19 to TRBJ1-2; D is unresolved. With 4 bases removed from V and 1 base from J, the gap between germline ends came to 16 bases. In germline, CDR1 is LNHDA, CDR2 SQIVND (reference sequence). The CDR3 is 16 residues long. CDR3 residues: CASSTEGRGLNYGYTF. The CDR3 DNA reads as TGTGCCAGTAGTACGGAAGGACGAGGACTTAACTATGGCTACACCTTC.

The CDR3 nucleotides read TGTGCCAGCAGCCCCTTCAGTTACAATGAGCAGTTCTTC. Protein: CASSPFSYNEQFF. The V call is TRBV6-5, the J call TRBJ2-1; D unresolved. V dropped 6 bases and J dropped 4 bases, with 10 bases sitting between them. The CDR3 has 13 residues. Germline V lookup: CDR1 MNHEY, CDR2 SVGAGI.

This chain uses TRBV19 with TRBJ2-7, with 10 bases matching TRBD1. This CDR3 region has 15 residues. Germline values: CDR1 LNHDA, CDR2 SQIVND (reference sequence). Unmatched junction bases numbered 6, after V lost 6 bases and J lost 1 base. CDR3 loop: CASRMRDRGSYEQYF. The CDR3 DNA reads TGTGCCAGTAGAATGCGGGACAGGGGTTCCTACGAGCAGTACTTC.

J is TRBJ1-3 and V is TRBV7-2; D remains unclear. Trimming pared 5 bases from V and 4 bases from J, leaving 6 bases between. This CDR3 is 12 amino acids long. CDR1 SGHTA and CDR2 FQGNSA come from the germline V gene. Here the CDR3 reads CASSPFGNTIYF. CDR3 sequence (DNA): TGTGCCAGCAGCCCCTTCGGAAACACCATATATTTT.

The chain joins TRBV29-1 to TRBJ2-7; 8 bases fit TRBD1. Per the germline V gene, CDR1 is SQVTM and CDR2 is ANQGSEA. The CDR3 length is 13 residues. J gave up 3 bases and V 1 base, and 2 bases lay outside the gene matches. The CDR3 region is CSVEGGQGYEQYF. CDR3 coding DNA: TGCAGCGTTGAAGGTGGACAGGGCTACGAGCAGTACTTC.

The chain combines TRBV4-1 with TRBJ2-1, with TRBD1 matching 7 bases. The CDR3 is 17 residues long. Germline assignment: CDR1 MGHRA and CDR2 YSYEKL. Trimming at V came to 1 base and at J to 9 bases, leaving 15 bases not matched to a gene. The CDR3 protein is CASSQVAGTENYGEQFF. In nucleotides, the CDR3 is TGCGCCAGCAGCCAAGTGGCCGGGACAGAAAATTATGGTGAGCAGTTCTTC.

This chain uses TRBV20-1 with TRBJ1-1; possible D gene TRBD1, 5 bases. Between the trimmed V and J ends, which lost 7 bases and 2 bases, there was a span of 8 bases. CDR1 DFQATT and CDR2 SNEGSKA come from the germline V gene (reference sequence). This CDR3 is 11 amino acids long. The CDR3 DNA reads as TGCAGTGGGACACCCAACACTGAAGCTTTCTTT. Its translation: CSGTPNTEAFF.